These 26 T cell receptor beta chains were sequenced from one sample in a study of T cell responses to AZD1222 COVID-19 vaccine. Here immunoSEQ multiplex PCR was the method, and the copy in TCRdb shows in-frame clones only, minus some. Counted here are about 120,000 clones, roughly 90% occurring once; the ten biggest clones make up approximately 2.6%. Sequencing was performed on peripheral blood, taken 28 days after the second AZD1222 dose. Receptors originate from an adult who received the AZD1222 COVID-19 vaccine.

The chain uses TRBV9 and TRBJ2-5; 11 nucleotides line up with TRBD2. V was clipped by 0 bases and J by 5 bases; unmatched bases: 0. The CDR3 runs 14 residues. CDR1 SGDLS and CDR2 YYNGEE come from the germline V gene. Here the CDR3 reads CASSVVAGGETQYF. The CDR3 nucleotides read TGTGCCAGCAGCGTAGTAGCGGGGGGGGAGACCCAGTACTTC.

This clone has only one observation. The chain recombines TRBV27 with TRBJ2-7, with a tentative D call TRBD1 (8 bases). Per germline, CDR1 MNHEY and CDR2 SMNVEV (reference sequence). V was shortened by 4 bases and J by 1 base, with 14 bases between the two germline ends. CDR3 length: 15 amino acids. This CDR3 is CASSSTGGVSYEQYF. Here the CDR3 DNA reads TGTGCCAGCAGTTCAACAGGGGGGGTATCCTACGAGCAGTACTTC.

V and J are TRBV7-2 and TRBJ2-3; TRBD2 matches at 10 bases. CDR1 and CDR2 (germline): SGHTA, FQGNSA. V shed 5 bases, J shed 1 base, and the junction held 9 bases outside the gene matches. This CDR3 has 17 residues. CDR3 DNA: TGTGCCAGCAGCACTCACCCCCTAGCGGGGGGCACAGATACGCAGTATTTT. The encoded protein is CASSTHPLAGGTDTQYF.

This clone was seen only once. The chain links TRBV15 to TRBJ1-6; TRBD1 might be the D (5 bases). In germline, CDR1 is LNHNV, CDR2 YYDKDF (reference sequence). Between the trimmed V and J ends, which lost 3 bases and 10 bases, there was a span of 22 bases. CDR3 length: 17 residues. CDR3 sequence reads: CATSRELGVFLLSPLHF. The CDR3 DNA reads as TGTGCCACCAGCAGGGAACTAGGGGTCTTTTTATTGTCACCCCTCCACTTT.

This clone was observed once. The chain combines TRBV28 with TRBJ1-2; weak D call: TRBD1 (5 bases). V gave up 8 bases and J gave up 7 bases, with 14 bases separating them. This CDR3 is built from 12 residues. The germline V gene has CDR1 MDHEN and CDR2 SYDVKM. CDR3 sequence (DNA): TGTGCCAGCCACACCCGGACAACTGGCTACACCTTC. Its protein product is CASHTRTTGYTF.

This chain links TRBV6-1 with TRBJ2-2; 8 bases are a match to TRBD2. After removal of 0 bases from V and 0 bases from J, the junction contained 21 bases not matched to a gene. Germline-derived CDR1 and CDR2 are MNHNS and SASEGT. The CDR3 contains 23 residues. The CDR3 here is CASSEAFRASGRDLLSNTGELFF. CDR3 DNA sequence: TGTGCCAGCAGTGAAGCTTTCAGGGCTAGCGGGCGAGACCTTCTTTCGAACACCGGGGAGCTGTTTTTT.

Here the CDR3 DNA reads TGTGCCAGCAGAGCCACCGACAGGATGCAGTTCTTC. This gives the protein CASRATDRMQFF. The V gene is TRBV6-5, the J gene TRBJ2-1; the D gene is possibly TRBD1 (6 bases). The V gene lost 6 bases and the J gene lost 12 bases, with 15 bases spanning the gap. This CDR3 has 12 residues. Germline V gene lookup returns CDR1 MNHEY and CDR2 SVGAGI.

This chain joins TRBV28 and TRBJ1-2; maybe TRBD1 (5 bases). The length of the CDR3 is 14 residues. The V end was cut by 1 base, the J end by 5 bases, with 11 bases between. CDR1 MDHEN and CDR2 SYDVKM come from the germline V gene. The DNA for the CDR3 is TGTGCCAGCAGTTTATCAGGCAGGGTTTATGGCTACACCTTC. Protein product: CASSLSGRVYGYTF.

The CDR3 sequence is CASSKGAREKLFF. Written as DNA, the CDR3 is TGTGCCAGCAGTAAGGGGGCACGGGAAAAACTGTTTTTT. The gene calls are TRBV6-2 or TRBV6-3 and TRBJ1-4; the match to TRBD1 covers 7 bases. Germline-derived CDR1 and CDR2 are MNHEY and SVGEGT. The CDR3 contains 13 residues. V dropped 5 bases and J dropped 8; count of bases not matched to a gene: 5.

V and J are TRBV10-2 and TRBJ1-2; 9 bases line up with TRBD1. Germline trimming cut 3 bases from V and 2 bases from J; bases unmatched to any gene: 4. CDR1 and CDR2 from the germline V gene are WSHSY and SAAADI. This CDR3 is built from 15 residues. Written as DNA, the CDR3 is TGCGCCAGCAGTGATTCGGACAGGGGCAACTATGGCTACACCTTC. The encoded protein is CASSDSDRGNYGYTF.

The V gene is TRBV5-1, the J gene TRBJ2-2; D unclear. V was clipped by 1 base and J by 2 bases, with 9 bases between them. The germline V gene encodes CDR1 SGHRS and CDR2 YFSETQ. There are 15 residues in the CDR3. CDR3 amino acids: CASSLSTANTGELFF. As DNA, the CDR3 is TGCGCCAGCAGCTTGAGCACAGCTAACACCGGGGAGCTGTTTTTT.

The chain carries TRBV4-1 and TRBJ1-2; the match to TRBD1 covers 7 bases. CDR3 size: 14 residues. V shed 4 bases, J shed 2 bases, and the junction held 4 bases outside the gene matches. Germline-derived CDR1 and CDR2 are MGHRA and YSYEKL. CDR3 amino acids: CASSRMTGNYGYTF. CDR3 sequence (DNA): TGCGCCAGCAGCCGAATGACAGGGAACTATGGCTACACCTTC.

The chain is built from TRBV7-9 and TRBJ1-2; unclear D gene. CDR3 length: 11 amino acids. Germline loops: CDR1 SEHNR, CDR2 FQNEAQ (reference sequence). Trimming shortened V by 3 bases and J by 5 bases, and 4 bases separated the two germline ends. This CDR3 reads CASSLDYGYTF. CDR3 in DNA: TGTGCCAGCAGCTTGGATTATGGCTACACCTTC. The full variable domain, in which reference TRBV7-9 and TRBJ1-2 provide the parts outside the CDR3, is DTGVSQNPRHKITKRGQNVTFRCDPISEHNRLYWYRQTLGQGPEFLTYFQNEAQLEKSRLLSDRFSAERPKGSFSTLEIQRTEQGDSAMYLCASSLDYGYTFGSGTRLTVV.

This clone was observed once. The chain joins TRBV5-1 to TRBJ2-1, with 10 bases that match TRBD1. Germline V lookup: CDR1 SGHRS, CDR2 YFSETQ. J gave up 8 bases and V 4 bases, and 9 bases lay outside the gene matches. This CDR3 spans 15 amino acids. Written as DNA, the CDR3 is TGCGCCAGCAGCCATATTGGGACAGGGGTCTATGAGCAGTTCTTC. Translating gives CASSHIGTGVYEQFF.

The chain is built from TRBV9 and TRBJ2-1; weak D call: TRBD2 (5 bases). Between the trimmed V and J ends, which lost 6 bases and 6 bases, there was a span of 22 bases. In germline, CDR1 is SGDLS, CDR2 YYNGEE. The CDR3 sequence is 16 residues long. CDR3 protein: CASTLAEDRSFNEQFF. For the CDR3, the DNA is TGTGCCAGCACCCTAGCTGAGGACCGCTCTTTCAATGAGCAGTTCTTC.

The rearrangement uses TRBV7-2 and TRBJ1-1, with a tentative D call TRBD1 (5 bases). Trimming removed 3 bases at V and 6 bases at J, with 11 bases between. Germline values: CDR1 SGHTA, CDR2 FQGNSA. The CDR3 has 13 amino acids. The CDR3 protein is CASSFGGSAEAFF. The CDR3 DNA reads TGTGCCAGCAGCTTTGGGGGGAGCGCTGAAGCTTTCTTT.

The chain recombines TRBV7-8 with TRBJ1-1; TRBD1 matches 9 bases. Germline V gene lookup returns CDR1 SGHVS and CDR2 FQNEAQ. The ends lost 4 bases at V and 4 bases at J; junction bases unmatched: 4. The length of the CDR3 is 14 residues. The CDR3 bases are TGTGCCAGCAGCTCAACGACAGGGGGCACTGAAGCTTTCTTT. It translates to CASSSTTGGTEAFF.

The CDR3 sequence is CASTHRASGGEETQYF. DNA for the CDR3: TGTGCCAGCACCCATCGGGCTAGCGGGGGGGAAGAGACCCAGTACTTC. The genes are TRBV27 and TRBJ2-5, with TRBD2 matching 12 bases. Unmatched junction bases numbered 9, after V lost 7 bases and J lost 3 bases. This CDR3 is 16 amino acids long. Germline V gene sequence: CDR1 MNHEY, CDR2 SMNVEV (reference sequence).

The CDR3, as DNA: TGTGCCAGCAGTCCCGGGAGCCTTGTCGCCAAAAACATTCAGTACTTC. Protein: CASSPGSLVAKNIQYF. V is TRBV5-6 and J is TRBJ2-4; D may be TRBD2 (6 bases). This CDR3 contains 16 residues. V gave up 5 bases and J gave up 1 base, with 16 bases separating them. CDR1 is SGHDT, CDR2 YYEEEE, per germline.

V usage is TRBV2 and J usage is TRBJ2-1; the D gene is possibly TRBD2 (7 bases). Germline lookup yields CDR1 SNHLY and CDR2 FYNNEI. This CDR3 is built from 15 residues. V shed 7 bases and J shed 4 bases, with 17 bases lying between them. CDR3 in DNA: TGTGCCAGCACCGGAGAGGGGGGGCCTTACAATGAGCAGTTCTTC. Protein: CASTGEGGPYNEQFF. Variable domain in full (rest from reference TRBV2 and TRBJ2-1): EPEVTQTPSHQVTQMGQEVILRCVPISNHLYFYWYRQILGQKVEFLVSFYNNEISEKSEIFDDQFSVERPDGSNFTLKIRSTKLEDSAMYFCASTGEGGPYNEQFFGPGTRLTVL.

This clone was seen just once. This chain links TRBV3-1 (or the pseudogene TRBV3-2) with TRBJ1-1, with 11 positions matching TRBD1. Trimming at V came to 4 bases and at J to 7 bases, leaving 8 bases not matched to a gene. The V gene's germline CDR1 is LGHDT and CDR2 YNNKEL (reference sequence). This CDR3 spans 15 amino acids. The CDR3 reads CASSRGEGQGGEAFF. The CDR3 DNA follows: TGTGCCAGCAGCCGAGGTGAGGGACAGGGGGGTGAAGCTTTCTTT.

This clone was detected only a few times. The chain uses TRBV7-2 and TRBJ2-7; D is perhaps TRBD1 (5 bases). Germline V gives CDR1 SGHTA, CDR2 FQGNSA. V was shortened by 1 base and J by 3 bases, with 16 bases between the two germline ends. The CDR3 runs to 16 residues. For the CDR3, the DNA is TGTGCCAGCAGCTTAGATCTCCGGCAGGGAAACTACGAGCAGTACTTC. Translation: CASSLDLRQGNYEQYF.

The chain links TRBV4-3 to TRBJ1-2; D might be TRBD1 (6 bases). The CDR3 runs 16 residues. Trimming stripped 0 bases from V and 4 bases from J, with 15 bases between. Germline loops: CDR1 LGHNA, CDR2 YSLEER. CDR3 sequence (DNA): TGCGCCAGCAGCCAAGATAAGGTTGGACAGCTCTATGGCTACACCTTC. Its translation is CASSQDKVGQLYGYTF.

The chain has TRBV5-8 and TRBJ1-5, with 9 positions matching TRBD1. The V and J ends lost 0 bases and 6 bases, in that order; junction bases with no gene match: 7. This CDR3 comprises 16 residues. CDR1 is SGHTS and CDR2 is YDEGEE in the germline V gene. CDR3 in DNA: TGTGCCAGCAGCTTGGCCGGGACAGGGTATACTCAGCCCCAGCATTTT. Protein: CASSLAGTGYTQPQHF. The entire variable domain, with the rest obtained from reference TRBV5-8 and TRBJ1-5, is as follows: EAGVTQSPTHLIKTRGQQATLRCSPISGHTSVYWYQQALGLGLQFLLWYDEGEERNRGNFPPRFSGRQFPNYSSELNVNALELEDSALYLCASSLAGTGYTQPQHFGDGTRLSIL.

The rearrangement links TRBV4-3 to TRBJ2-7; D is perhaps TRBD2 (5 bases). The CDR3 is 15 residues long. CDR1 is LGHNA and CDR2 is YSLEER in the germline V gene. V was cut by 1 base and J by 5 bases, with 15 bases left in between. CDR3 amino acids: CASSQAWGAPHEQYF. The DNA for the CDR3 is TGCGCCAGCAGCCAAGCGTGGGGAGCTCCCCACGAGCAGTACTTC.

This clone was detected only a few times. This rearrangement joins TRBV7-9 to TRBJ1-1, with 8 bases lining up with TRBD1. Germline V lookup: CDR1 SEHNR, CDR2 FQNEAQ (reference sequence). The trim removed 3 bases at V and 6 bases at J, leaving 0 bases unmatched. CDR3 length: 12 amino acids. CDR3 protein: CASSLTGAEAFF. DNA of the CDR3: TGTGCCAGCAGCTTGACAGGGGCTGAAGCTTTCTTT.